A single sample is the source of the 30 T cell receptor beta chains below, sequenced in a study of cytomegalovirus exposure and HLA in healthy donors. Primers included in the PCR were 60 Vbeta and 13 Jbeta primers. The repertoire was sequenced with immunoSEQ multiplex PCR; TCRdb's copy has only in-frame clones and lacks some. The sample lists roughly 150,000 clones, more than 75% occurring once. The sample comprised PBMCs. These receptors came from a man between 25 and 39 years old in good health and CMV-seropositive.

V gene TRBV7-2 combines with J gene TRBJ2-3, with 8 bases matching TRBD1. The CDR3 consists of 16 residues. Germline CDR1 and CDR2: SGHTA and FQGNSA. Trimming took 5 bases from V and 2 from J; bases not matched to a gene: 9. The DNA for the CDR3 is TGTGCCAGCAGCCCCCTGGGACAGGATTTCACAGATACGCAGTATTTT. Translation: CASSPLGQDFTDTQYF.

The chain combines TRBV27 with TRBJ1-2; TRBD1 is a possible D gene (6 bases). CDR1 is MNHEY, CDR2 SMNVEV, per germline (reference sequence). V lost 6 bases and J lost 3, with 14 bases in between. The length of the CDR3 is 14 residues. CDR3 loop: CASRLSGTHYGYTF. In DNA form, the CDR3 reads TGTGCCAGCAGACTTTCCGGGACACACTATGGCTACACCTTC.

A remark on this clone: This CDR3 is also generated by other DNA sequences in the sample. V and J are TRBV5-1 and TRBJ2-5; D ambiguous. CDR1 is SGHRS and CDR2 is YFSETQ in the germline V gene. The CDR3 is 13 residues long. The V gene lost 0 bases and the J gene lost 2 bases, with 5 bases spanning the gap. The CDR3 region has the DNA TGCGCCAGCAGCTTGGGCCGGCAAGAGACCCAGTACTTC. Protein product: CASSLGRQETQYF.

The V and J genes are TRBV7-2 and TRBJ2-2; 7 nucleotides agree with TRBD1. The CDR3 consists of 15 residues. The germline gives CDR1 SGHTA, CDR2 FQGNSA. Trimming cost V 2 bases and J 4 bases; bases outside gene matches: 4. DNA of the CDR3: TGTGCCAGCAGCTTAAATTCAGGGGGCACCGGGGAGCTGTTTTTT. As protein: CASSLNSGGTGELFF.

The gene calls are TRBV19 and TRBJ2-1, with 7 nucleotides matching TRBD2. Germline lookup yields CDR1 LNHDA and CDR2 SQIVND (reference sequence). The V gene end was trimmed by 3 bases and the J gene end by 7 bases; junction bases not matched to a gene: 9. This CDR3 is 15 amino acids long. The CDR3 reads CASSIILASNNEQFF. DNA of the CDR3: TGTGCCAGTAGTATTATACTAGCGTCTAATAATGAGCAGTTCTTC. Combining the CDR3 with reference TRBV19 and TRBJ2-1 gives the whole variable domain DGGITQSPKYLFRKEGQNVTLSCEQNLNHDAMYWYRQDPGQGLRLIYYSQIVNDFQKGDIAEGYSVSREKKESFPLTVTSAQKNPTAFYLCASSIILASNNEQFFGPGTRLTVL.

This clone is a singleton in its sample. The V and J genes are TRBV2 and TRBJ1-5, with D unresolved. Germline CDR1 SNHLY, CDR2 FYNNEI. The length of the CDR3 is 16 residues. The V end was cut by 7 bases, the J end by 0 bases, with 16 bases between. As DNA, the CDR3 is TGTGCCAGCAAACTCCTCAGAACAGATAGCAATCAGCCCCAGCATTTT. It is translated as CASKLLRTDSNQPQHF.

The chain employs TRBV6-1 and TRBJ2-7, with D perhaps TRBD2 (5 bases). Trimming left V 5 bases short and J 0 bases short, with 11 bases between. The germline CDR1 and CDR2 sequences are MNHNS and SASEGT. This CDR3 contains 14 residues. CDR3 sequence: CASSRDFSSYEQYF. The CDR3, as DNA: TGTGCCAGCAGTCGGGATTTCAGCTCCTACGAGCAGTACTTC.

The chain combines TRBV5-1 with TRBJ2-3; 8 bases are shared with TRBD2. The CDR3 is made up of 14 amino acids. CDR1 and CDR2 from the germline V gene are SGHRS and YFSETQ. J was trimmed by 3 bases and V by 7 bases; bases with no gene match: 7. CDR3 loop: CASEREGLTDTQYF. CDR3 DNA sequence: TGCGCCAGCGAACGGGAGGGTTTGACAGATACGCAGTATTTT.

Comments on this clone: Other nucleotide sequences from this sample produce the same CDR3. The J gene is TRBJ2-3, the V gene TRBV7-9; 9 nucleotides align to TRBD2. Germline values: CDR1 SEHNR, CDR2 FQNEAQ (reference sequence). The CDR3 length is 16 residues. J gave up 0 bases and V 1 base, and 2 bases lay outside the gene matches. The CDR3 nucleotides are TGTGCCAGCAGCTTAGGACTAGCGGCTAGCACAGATACGCAGTATTTT. The encoded protein is CASSLGLAASTDTQYF.

This chain connects TRBV27 to TRBJ2-7; 12 nucleotides line up with TRBD2. With 7 bases clipped from V and 5 bases from J, the junction kept 3 bases outside the gene matches. Germline CDR1 and CDR2: MNHEY and SMNVEV (reference sequence). This CDR3 comprises 13 residues. The CDR3 here is CASKLAGGNEQYF. CDR3 DNA: TGTGCCAGCAAACTAGCGGGAGGAAACGAGCAGTACTTC.

This chain joins TRBV11-3 and TRBJ2-1; 9 nucleotides agree with TRBD1. Germline-derived CDR1 and CDR2 are SGHNT and YENEEA. CDR3 size: 16 residues. The trim removed 1 base at V and 6 bases at J, leaving 7 bases unmatched. For the CDR3, the DNA is TGTGCCAGCAGCTTAGTTGGGACAGGGTGGGGCAATGAGCAGTTCTTC. This encodes CASSLVGTGWGNEQFF. Based on the CDR3 plus reference TRBV11-3 and TRBJ2-1, the full variable domain is EAGVVQSPRYKIIEKKQPVAFWCNPISGHNTLYWYLQNLGQGPELLIRYENEEAVDDSQLPKDRFSAERLKGVDSTLKIQPAELGDSAVYLCASSLVGTGWGNEQFFGPGTRLTVL.

The chain employs TRBV6-6 and TRBJ2-1; 7 bases match TRBD2. The CDR3 has 16 residues. V lost 0 bases and J lost 8; bases outside the gene matches: 10. Germline V gives CDR1 MNHNY, CDR2 SVGAGI (reference sequence). DNA for the CDR3: TGTGCCAGCAGTTACTCGTTATGGGGGGGTATCGATGAGCAGTTCTTC. This gives the protein CASSYSLWGGIDEQFF.

This chain joins TRBV5-6 and TRBJ1-3, with D perhaps TRBD1 (6 bases). This CDR3 has 14 amino acids. V dropped 4 bases and J dropped 1 base, with 9 bases sitting between them. From germline, CDR1 is SGHDT and CDR2 YYEEEE. For the CDR3, the DNA is TGTGCCAGCAGCCCCACAGGGTCTGGAAACACCATATATTTT. As protein: CASSPTGSGNTIYF. The full variable domain, with the rest looked up from reference TRBV5-6 and TRBJ1-3, is DAGVTQSPTHLIKTRGQQVTLRCSPKSGHDTVSWYQQALGQGPQFIFQYYEEEERQRGNFPDRFSGHQFPNYSSELNVNALLLGDSALYLCASSPTGSGNTIYFGEGSWLTVV.

The CDR3 DNA reads as TGTGCCAGCAGTTACTTGGGGGACTGGAGCACAGATACGCAGTATTTT. This encodes CASSYLGDWSTDTQYF. V usage is TRBV6-5 and J usage is TRBJ2-3; D is perhaps TRBD2 (6 bases). Trimming left V 1 base short and J 0 bases short, with 11 bases between. Per the germline V gene, CDR1 is MNHEY and CDR2 is SVGAGI. The CDR3 contains 16 residues.

The chain recombines TRBV29-1 with TRBJ1-5; D is perhaps TRBD1 (5 bases). CDR1 is SQVTM, CDR2 ANQGSEA, per germline. With 3 bases removed from V and 5 bases from J, the gap between germline ends came to 11 bases. The CDR3 covers 13 residues. In nucleotides, the CDR3 is TGCAGCGTTGAGCTGGGGGGTCATCAGCCCCAGCATTTT. It specifies CSVELGGHQPQHF.

This clone was seen once. CDR3 region: CASSTGTRGRTGELFF. The DNA of the CDR3 is TGCGCCAGCAGCACCGGGACTAGGGGGAGAACCGGGGAGCTGTTTTTT. This chain connects TRBV5-1 to TRBJ2-2; 8 bases line up with TRBD2. CDR3 length: 16 residues. The germline V gene encodes CDR1 SGHRS and CDR2 YFSETQ. The V gene end was trimmed by 4 bases and the J gene end by 5 bases; junction bases not matched to a gene: 10.

This chain connects TRBV10-2 to TRBJ2-2; 9 bases line up with TRBD1. Germline V gene data show CDR1 as WSHSY and CDR2 as SAAADI. J was trimmed by 8 bases and V by 3 bases; bases with no gene match: 7. The CDR3 has 15 amino acids. CDR3 in amino acids: CASSDLDRGGGELFF. The CDR3 region has the DNA TGCGCCAGCAGTGATTTGGACAGGGGAGGAGGGGAGCTGTTTTTT.

The rearrangement links TRBV18 to TRBJ2-3, with D hard to call. The V gene lost 6 bases and the J gene lost 4 bases, with 14 bases spanning the gap. The CDR3 consists of 14 residues. Germline lookup yields CDR1 KGHSH and CDR2 LQKENI. Written as DNA, the CDR3 is TGTGCCAGCTCCCGTCAGTCTCTTGCAGATACGCAGTATTTT. Translated, it gives CASSRQSLADTQYF.

This chain joins TRBV5-6 and TRBJ2-3; 7 bases agree with TRBD1. This CDR3 has 16 residues. Germline V gives CDR1 SGHDT, CDR2 YYEEEE. Trimming at V came to 4 bases and at J to 1 base, leaving 9 bases not matched to a gene. The CDR3 coding sequence is TGTGCCAGCAGCCGCGAGACAGGGTCCCGCACAGATACGCAGTATTTT. It is translated as CASSRETGSRTDTQYF.

This chain uses TRBV7-2 with TRBJ2-7, with 7 bases identical to TRBD2. The CDR3 has 15 amino acids. Germline-derived CDR1 and CDR2 are SGHTA and FQGNSA. V shed 5 bases, J shed 0 bases, and the junction held 7 bases outside the gene matches. The CDR3 nucleotides read TGTGCCAGCAGCAACAGCGGGGTGGCCTCCTACGAGCAGTACTTC. This encodes CASSNSGVASYEQYF.

This clone appeared once. CDR3 coding DNA: TGTGCCAGCAGTGAGCCAGGTAGGGAGCAGTTCTTC. This codes for CASSEPGREQFF. This chain joins TRBV6-1 and TRBJ2-1; D remains unclear. The length of the CDR3 is 12 residues. CDR1 and CDR2 (germline): MNHNS, SASEGT. Trimming left V 3 bases short and J 10 bases short, with 10 bases between.

The J gene is TRBJ2-5, the V gene TRBV29-1; D not resolved. The germline CDR1 and CDR2 sequences are SQVTM and ANQGSEA. With 4 bases removed from V and 4 bases from J, the gap between germline ends came to 16 bases. The CDR3 length is 14 residues. CDR3 residues: CSVAPSNGGETQYF. In DNA form, the CDR3 reads TGCAGCGTTGCCCCTTCTAACGGTGGAGAGACCCAGTACTTC.

The chain employs TRBV7-9 and TRBJ2-7; 8 bases fit TRBD1. The junction had 1 base not matched to a gene; V was cut back by 6 bases and J by 3 bases. The CDR3 spans 12 residues. The germline CDR1 and CDR2 sequences are SEHNR and FQNEAQ (reference sequence). CDR3 bases: TGTGCCAGCAGTGACAGGGGCTACGAGCAGTACTTC. Its translation: CASSDRGYEQYF.

The chain is built from TRBV7-9 and TRBJ2-7, with 10 bases identical to TRBD2. The CDR3 sequence is 13 residues long. Germline V gene sequence: CDR1 SEHNR, CDR2 FQNEAQ (reference sequence). With 4 bases clipped from V and 7 bases from J, the junction kept 4 bases outside the gene matches. The CDR3 nucleotides read TGTGCCAGCAGCTCCCGACTAGCGGGTGAGCAGTACTTC. It is translated as CASSSRLAGEQYF.

This chain links TRBV7-9 with TRBJ2-3, with D perhaps TRBD2 (5 bases). The CDR3 runs 16 residues. The germline V gene has CDR1 SEHNR and CDR2 FQNEAQ (reference sequence). Between the trimmed V and J ends, which lost 0 bases and 1 base, there was a span of 11 bases. In DNA form, the CDR3 reads TGTGCCAGCAGCTTAGCTACTAGGTTTGGCACAGATACGCAGTATTTT. It specifies CASSLATRFGTDTQYF.

The chain employs TRBV14 and TRBJ2-5, with D tentatively TRBD1 (6 bases). Germline lookup yields CDR1 SGHDN and CDR2 FVKESK. V was shortened by 4 bases and J by 1 base, with 10 bases between the two germline ends. The CDR3 has 14 amino acids. The CDR3 loop reads CASSRQGPQETQYF. CDR3 nucleotide sequence: TGTGCCAGCAGCCGCCAGGGGCCCCAAGAGACCCAGTACTTC.

The V gene is TRBV4-3, the J gene TRBJ2-1; 11 positions match TRBD2. The CDR3 consists of 15 residues. Germline CDR1 LGHNA, CDR2 YSLEER. The trim removed 2 bases at V and 5 bases at J, leaving 2 bases unmatched. The CDR3: CASSQIAGGNNEQFF. Here the CDR3 DNA reads TGCGCCAGCAGCCAAATAGCGGGAGGGAACAATGAGCAGTTCTTC.

The chain links TRBV27 to TRBJ1-2; possibly TRBD1 for D (5 bases). V gave up 3 bases and J gave up 8 bases, with 19 bases separating them. Germline CDR1 reads MNHEY; CDR2 reads SMNVEV (reference sequence). This CDR3 contains 15 residues. The CDR3 region is CASSLLARGAGGYTF. In DNA, the CDR3 is TGTGCCAGCAGTTTGTTAGCCCGGGGCGCGGGGGGCTACACCTTC.

The chain carries TRBV2 and TRBJ2-4; the D gene is possibly TRBD1 (6 bases). The CDR3 sequence is 12 residues long. Between the trimmed V and J ends, which lost 1 base and 8 bases, there was a span of 6 bases. Germline CDR1 reads SNHLY; CDR2 reads FYNNEI. The CDR3 DNA is TGTGCCAGCAGTGAAGGGGGGCACATTCAGTACTTC. Translated: CASSEGGHIQYF.

The chain joins TRBV5-4 to TRBJ1-3, with unresolved D. The CDR3 loop spans 15 amino acids. The germline CDR1 and CDR2 sequences are SGHNT and YYREEE (reference sequence). The V end lost 4 bases, the J end lost 2 bases, and 13 bases lay between the germline ends. CDR3: CASSPSSGAGNTIYF. The CDR3 DNA is TGTGCCAGCAGCCCCTCTTCCGGGGCTGGAAACACCATATATTTT.